The 29 T cell receptor beta chains reported below all come from one sample, sequenced in a study of OX40 agonist ivuxolimab in advanced cancers. Sequencing used immunoSEQ multiplex PCR; TCRdb keeps in-frame clones, though not all of them. Among about 82,000 clones listed, 80% to 95% were seen once. Here the sequenced sample was CD4+ or CD8+ T cells sorted from blood, taken in a trial of the OX40 agonist ivuxolimab. The receptors come from an adult with an advanced solid tumor such as melanoma, head and neck, liver or kidney cancer.

This clone was seen a single time. The chain combines TRBV30 with TRBJ1-5; 8 nucleotides match TRBD1. The CDR3 is 14 amino acids. V was pared by 2 bases and J by 6 bases, with 6 bases of the junction left unmatched. Germline V gene sequence: CDR1 GTSNPN, CDR2 SVGIG (reference sequence). The CDR3 reads CAWSYQGASQPQHF. DNA for the CDR3: TGTGCCTGGAGTTACCAGGGGGCGTCTCAGCCCCAGCATTTT.

The V call is TRBV27, the J call TRBJ2-1; the D is unclear. Deletions cut 5 bases from V and 3 bases from J, with 14 bases between. CDR1 and CDR2 from the germline V gene are MNHEY and SMNVEV (reference sequence). This CDR3 contains 15 residues. The CDR3 nucleotides are TGTGCCAGCAGTCCTGGCCGAGGAGACTACAATGAGCAGTTCTTC. Translation: CASSPGRGDYNEQFF.

J is TRBJ2-5 and V is TRBV2; the D gene is possibly TRBD1 (5 bases). CDR1 and CDR2 from the germline V gene are SNHLY and FYNNEI. The V end lost 6 bases, the J end lost 7 bases, and 15 bases lay between the germline ends. The CDR3 totals 13 residues. The CDR3 sequence is CASRELTTGTQYF. The DNA of the CDR3 is TGTGCCAGCAGGGAACTTACAACAGGGACCCAGTACTTC.

This chain joins TRBV21-1 and TRBJ1-4; the table's D call, TRBD1, was not checked against the DNA. TRBV21-1 is a recognized pseudogene. This CDR3 has 14 residues. CDR3 loop: CASSPDRENEKLFF. CDR3 DNA sequence: TGTGCCAGCAGCCCAGACAGGGAGAATGAAAAACTGTTTTTT.

This clone has only one observation. The gene calls are TRBV6-5 and TRBJ2-1, with 10 bases fitting TRBD2. The CDR3 totals 15 residues. V lost 6 bases to trimming and J lost 7 bases; unmatched junction nucleotides: 9. The germline V gene has CDR1 MNHEY and CDR2 SVGAGI. In DNA, the CDR3 is TGTGCCAGCAGATCCAGAGCGGGAGGGCCTAATGAGCAGTTCTTC. As protein: CASRSRAGGPNEQFF.

This clone was detected only a few times. The rearrangement joins TRBV30 to TRBJ1-5; 9 positions agree with TRBD1. V was pared by 2 bases and J by 3 bases, with 2 bases of the junction left unmatched. Germline CDR1 and CDR2: GTSNPN and SVGIG (reference sequence). The CDR3 extends over 14 amino acids. The CDR3 protein is CAWSRDRANQPQHF. DNA of the CDR3: TGTGCCTGGAGTCGGGACAGGGCCAATCAGCCCCAGCATTTT.

The V call is TRBV4-1, the J call TRBJ2-5, with 8 bases fitting TRBD2. The trim removed 0 bases at V and 4 bases at J, leaving 10 bases unmatched. Germline-derived CDR1 and CDR2 are MGHRA and YSYEKL. The CDR3 sequence is 17 residues long. The CDR3 sequence: CASSQESRTSPPETQYF. In DNA, the CDR3 is TGCGCCAGCAGCCAAGAAAGCAGGACTAGCCCCCCAGAGACCCAGTACTTC.

This clone was seen more than once but under ten times. V gene TRBV2 combines with J gene TRBJ2-7, with 8 bases fitting TRBD1. The CDR3 is 14 residues long. In germline, CDR1 is SNHLY, CDR2 FYNNEI. Trimming took 6 bases from V and 5 from J; bases not matched to a gene: 9. The CDR3 sequence: CASRPIDRGHEQYF. The CDR3 coding sequence is TGTGCCAGCAGACCCATTGACAGGGGCCACGAGCAGTACTTC.

The rearrangement uses TRBV19 and TRBJ2-2; D perhaps matches TRBD2 (5 bases). Germline values: CDR1 LNHDA, CDR2 SQIVND (reference sequence). The V and J ends lost 0 bases and 1 base respectively, with 12 bases between them. The CDR3 consists of 17 residues. CDR3: CASSIDSGLGNTGELFF. CDR3 coding DNA: TGTGCCAGTAGTATAGATTCGGGGTTGGGGAACACCGGGGAGCTGTTTTTT. The full variable domain, completed using reference TRBV19 and TRBJ2-2, is DGGITQSPKYLFRKEGQNVTLSCEQNLNHDAMYWYRQDPGQGLRLIYYSQIVNDFQKGDIAEGYSVSREKKESFPLTVTSAQKNPTAFYLCASSIDSGLGNTGELFFGEGSRLTVL.

V is TRBV9 and J is TRBJ1-4; no definite D call. V was trimmed by 0 bases and J by 0 bases, leaving 6 bases between them. This CDR3 is 15 amino acids long. CDR1 is SGDLS and CDR2 is YYNGEE in the germline V gene. For the CDR3, the DNA is TGTGCCAGCAGCGTAGGACCATCAACTAATGAAAAACTGTTTTTT. Amino acids: CASSVGPSTNEKLFF.

DNA of the CDR3: TGTGCCAGTAGTCTCGACACGAACTCTGGGGCCAACGTCCTGACTTTC. This gives the protein CASSLDTNSGANVLTF. The chain has TRBV19 and TRBJ2-6; no reliable D call. The germline V gene has CDR1 LNHDA and CDR2 SQIVND (reference sequence). V lost 5 bases and J 0 bases, leaving 11 bases between the germline ends. CDR3 size: 16 residues.

V usage is TRBV18 and J usage is TRBJ1-1, with TRBD1 identical over 7 bases. Unmatched junction bases numbered 6, after V lost 3 bases and J lost 8 bases. The CDR3 loop spans 13 amino acids. Per germline, CDR1 KGHSH and CDR2 LQKENI. CDR3 residues: CASSPGTAREAFF. In nucleotides, the CDR3 is TGTGCCAGCTCACCCGGGACAGCAAGAGAAGCTTTCTTT.

V and J are TRBV6-5 and TRBJ1-2, with 9 bases fitting TRBD1. Germline V gene sequence: CDR1 MNHEY, CDR2 SVGAGI. Losses at the gene ends were 6 bases for V and 7 bases for J; bases not matched to a gene: 6. This CDR3 spans 13 amino acids. Here the CDR3 reads CASRRGQGSGYTF. CDR3 coding DNA: TGTGCCAGCAGAAGGGGACAGGGAAGTGGCTACACCTTC.

This rearrangement joins TRBV12-5 to TRBJ1-2; TRBD1 might be the D (6 bases). The CDR3 extends over 13 amino acids. Germline CDR1 LGHNT, CDR2 FRNRAP. Trimming stripped 7 bases from V and 4 bases from J, with 13 bases between. CDR3 sequence reads: CASAMGAGYGYTF. For the CDR3, the DNA is TGTGCTAGTGCCATGGGGGCCGGCTATGGCTACACCTTC.

The chain uses TRBV7-9 and TRBJ1-3, with D perhaps matching TRBD1 (5 bases). Germline CDR1 and CDR2: SEHNR and FQNEAQ (reference sequence). The V and J ends lost 4 bases and 2 bases respectively, with 6 bases between them. The CDR3 extends over 13 amino acids. The CDR3 DNA sequence: TGTGCCAGCAGCTGGGGACCTGGAAACACCATATATTTT. The encoded protein is CASSWGPGNTIYF.

The chain joins TRBV27 to TRBJ1-1; D uncertain. The germline V gene has CDR1 MNHEY and CDR2 SMNVEV (reference sequence). Trimming stripped 5 bases from V and 2 bases from J, with 12 bases between. The CDR3 extends over 14 amino acids. The CDR3 protein is CASSPRGSNTEAFF. DNA of the CDR3: TGTGCCAGCAGTCCCCGTGGGAGTAACACTGAAGCTTTCTTT.

This chain uses TRBV6-6 with TRBJ2-6; 7 bases fit TRBD1. CDR1 is MNHNY and CDR2 is SVGAGI in the germline V gene (reference sequence). V dropped 6 bases and J dropped 1; count of bases not matched to a gene: 6. The CDR3 extends over 16 amino acids. The CDR3 DNA is TGTGCCAGCAGCCGGGACAGTAGTTCTGGGGCCAACGTCCTGACTTTC. Encoded protein: CASSRDSSSGANVLTF.

This clone has a single count. V usage is TRBV5-1 and J usage is TRBJ2-2; the D is unclear. Germline V gives CDR1 SGHRS, CDR2 YFSETQ. Trimming cost V 0 bases and J 3 bases, with 6 bases left between them. CDR3 length equals 14 residues. The CDR3 DNA is TGCGCCAGCAGCTTGGGCCTAGACACCGGGGAGCTGTTTTTT. Protein sequence: CASSLGLDTGELFF.

This chain links TRBV30 with TRBJ2-3, with D maybe TRBD2 (5 bases). Trimming stripped 4 bases from V and 2 bases from J, with 13 bases between. Germline CDR1 is GTSNPN and CDR2 is SVGIG (reference sequence). The CDR3 runs to 14 residues. The CDR3 region has the DNA TGTGCCTGGAATAAACTAGGGCCCACAGATACGCAGTATTTT. This encodes CAWNKLGPTDTQYF.

The chain links TRBV19 to TRBJ1-5, with D possibly matching TRBD1 (5 bases). The V gene lost 5 bases and the J gene lost 0 bases, with 11 bases spanning the gap. This CDR3 has 15 residues. Germline V lookup: CDR1 LNHDA, CDR2 SQIVND (reference sequence). The CDR3 region is CASSPRDGSNQPQHF. The CDR3 DNA follows: TGTGCCAGTAGTCCAAGGGACGGTAGCAATCAGCCCCAGCATTTT.

The rearrangement joins TRBV9 to TRBJ1-1; D perhaps matches TRBD1 (5 bases). The CDR3 runs 14 residues. Germline CDR1 reads SGDLS; CDR2 reads YYNGEE. V lost 2 bases to trimming and J lost 1 base, with 9 bases between them. DNA for the CDR3: TGTGCCAGCAGCGTTATAACAGGGAACACTGAAGCTTTCTTT. The encoded protein is CASSVITGNTEAFF.

The chain is built from TRBV6-6 and TRBJ2-3; TRBD1 might be the D (5 bases). This CDR3 contains 15 residues. Trimming stripped 2 bases from V and 6 bases from J, with 15 bases between. Germline V gives CDR1 MNHNY, CDR2 SVGAGI (reference sequence). This CDR3 is CASSYRAGFYDTQYF. CDR3 nucleotide sequence: TGTGCCAGCAGTTACAGGGCAGGGTTTTACGATACGCAGTATTTT.

The chain links TRBV14 to TRBJ2-7; D uncertain. The germline gives CDR1 SGHDN, CDR2 FVKESK. V was trimmed by 1 base and J by 4 bases, leaving 2 bases between them. This CDR3 is built from 11 residues. CDR3 nucleotides: TGTGCCAGCAGCCAAGTTTACGAGCAGTACTTC. Protein product: CASSQVYEQYF.

The CDR3 coding sequence is TGTGCCAGCAGCTTAAGTCGTAGCTCCTACGAGCAGTACTTC. Its translation is CASSLSRSSYEQYF. V usage is TRBV11-2 and J usage is TRBJ2-7; no definite D call. The germline gives CDR1 SGHAT, CDR2 FQNNGV. Trimming cost V 2 bases and J 0 bases, with 8 bases left between them. The CDR3 has 14 residues.

V and J are TRBV2 and TRBJ2-4; D gene unclear. V was pared by 5 bases and J by 12 bases, with 14 bases between. In germline, CDR1 is SNHLY, CDR2 FYNNEI. This CDR3 has 12 amino acids. CDR3 bases: TGTGCCAGCAGTCCAGAGCTTAGGGATCAGTACTTC. It translates to CASSPELRDQYF.

The gene calls are TRBV7-6 and TRBJ1-3; no reliable D call. The CDR3 loop spans 18 amino acids. With 1 base removed from V and 0 bases from J, the gap between germline ends came to 16 bases. From germline, CDR1 is SGHVS and CDR2 FNYEAQ. The CDR3 DNA reads TGTGCCAGCAGCTTAGGCGTTCACGGAACTATCTCTGGAAACACCATATATTTT. Encoded protein: CASSLGVHGTISGNTIYF.

The chain links TRBV2 to TRBJ2-2; D is uncertain. The V gene's germline CDR1 is SNHLY and CDR2 FYNNEI. With 6 bases removed from V and 2 bases from J, the gap between germline ends came to 7 bases. The CDR3 runs 13 residues. The chain's CDR3 is CASRATNTGELFF. In DNA form, the CDR3 reads TGTGCCAGCAGAGCTACAAACACCGGGGAGCTGTTTTTT. The entire variable domain, with the rest obtained from reference TRBV2 and TRBJ2-2, is as follows: EPEVTQTPSHQVTQMGQEVILRCVPISNHLYFYWYRQILGQKVEFLVSFYNNEISEKSEIFDDQFSVERPDGSNFTLKIRSTKLEDSAMYFCASRATNTGELFFGEGSRLTVL.

Of note for this clone: A read error may account for a junction end that differs from germline. This chain uses TRBV28 with TRBJ1-2, with TRBD1 matching 9 bases. Germline V gives CDR1 MDHEN, CDR2 SYDVKM. CDR3 length equals 11 residues. The CDR3 protein is CASSFRDRVHF. The CDR3 DNA follows: TGTGCCAGCAGTTTCCGGGACAGGGTACACTTC.

This rearrangement joins TRBV6-6 to TRBJ1-1, with D possibly being TRBD1 (6 bases). The CDR3 has 15 residues. Between the trimmed V and J ends, which lost 1 base and 2 bases, there was a span of 11 bases. Germline values: CDR1 MNHNY, CDR2 SVGAGI (reference sequence). CDR3 DNA: TGTGCCAGCAGTTACTTGAGTGGGGGCAACACTGAAGCTTTCTTT. Translated: CASSYLSGGNTEAFF.